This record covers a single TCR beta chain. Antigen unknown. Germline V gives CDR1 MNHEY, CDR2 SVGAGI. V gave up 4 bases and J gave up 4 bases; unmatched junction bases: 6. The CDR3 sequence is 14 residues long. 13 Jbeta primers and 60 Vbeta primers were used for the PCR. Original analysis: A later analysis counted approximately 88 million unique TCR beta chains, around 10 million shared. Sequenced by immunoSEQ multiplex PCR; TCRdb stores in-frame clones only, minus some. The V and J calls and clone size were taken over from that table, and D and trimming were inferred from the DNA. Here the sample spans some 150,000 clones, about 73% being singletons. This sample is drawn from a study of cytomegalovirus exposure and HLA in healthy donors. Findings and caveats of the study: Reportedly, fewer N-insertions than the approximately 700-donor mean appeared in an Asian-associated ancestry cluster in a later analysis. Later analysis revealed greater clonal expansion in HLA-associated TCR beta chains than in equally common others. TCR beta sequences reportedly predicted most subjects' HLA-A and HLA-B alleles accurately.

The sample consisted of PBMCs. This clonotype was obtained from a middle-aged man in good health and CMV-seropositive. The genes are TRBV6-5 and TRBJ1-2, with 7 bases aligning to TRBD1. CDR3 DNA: TGTGCCAGCAGTTCCGACAGGGATGGCTATGGCTACACCTTC. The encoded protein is CASSSDRDGYGYTF.